Listed below are T cell receptor beta chains from one sample, sequenced in a study of blood T cell repertoires in COVID-19. Only in-frame clones appear in the TCRdb table, and some are missing; sequencing was by immunoSEQ multiplex PCR. The sample shows approximately 230,000 clones, about 89% of them seen only once. Material for sequencing was PBMCs or T cells enriched from blood (not recorded which). Receptor source: a woman aged 30 to 39 who had recovered from COVID-19. CDR3s include the opening cysteine and the closing phenylalanine or tryptophan. The order of the fields is J gene, V gene, D gene, clone size, CDR3 DNA, CDR3 protein. The D gene is left open where the match is weak. The size of a clone is reported for some rows only, either as once, few or many, or as a class for expanded clones.

J gene: TRBJ2-3; V gene: TRBV5-6; D gene: -; clone size: -; CDR3 DNA: TGTGCCAGCAGCTTTGTGGGGCCCACAGATACGCAGTATTTT; CDR3 protein: CASSFVGPTDTQYF
J gene: TRBJ2-2; V gene: TRBV19; D gene: -; clone size: -; CDR3 DNA: TGTGCCAGTAAGGTTCAGGGAAACACCGGGGAGCTGTTTTTT; CDR3 protein: CASKVQGNTGELFF
J gene: TRBJ1-2; V gene: TRBV3-1/TRBV3-2; D gene: -; clone size: -; CDR3 DNA: TGTGCCAGCAGCCAAGACGTCAGTTATGGCTACACCTTC; CDR3 protein: CASSQDVSYGYTF
J gene: TRBJ2-3; V gene: TRBV18; D gene: TRBD2; clone size: -; CDR3 DNA: TGTGCCAGCTCATCAGGGACTAGCGGGAGCACAGATACGCAGTATTTT; CDR3 protein: CASSSGTSGSTDTQYF
J gene: TRBJ2-3; V gene: TRBV9; D gene: -; clone size: -; CDR3 DNA: TGTGCCAGCAGCATGGACAGTCTGAGCACAGATACGCAGTATTTT; CDR3 protein: CASSMDSLSTDTQYF
J gene: TRBJ1-5; V gene: TRBV19; D gene: -; clone size: -; CDR3 DNA: TGTGCCAGTAGTATAGATCCAGGAGGGGAGTTTAATCAGCCCCAGCATTTT; CDR3 protein: CASSIDPGGEFNQPQHF
J gene: TRBJ1-5; V gene: TRBV29-1; D gene: -; clone size: -; CDR3 DNA: TGCAGCGTTGCACAGGCTAGCAATCAGCCCCAGCATTTT; CDR3 protein: CSVAQASNQPQHF
J gene: TRBJ2-2; V gene: TRBV6-2/TRBV6-3; D gene: -; clone size: -; CDR3 DNA: TGTGCCAGCAGTTACGGAACTACCGACACCGGGGAGCTGTTTTTT; CDR3 protein: CASSYGTTDTGELFF
J gene: TRBJ2-1; V gene: TRBV9; D gene: -; clone size: once; CDR3 DNA: TGTGCCAGCAGCGTCCTAGCGAAAAATGAGCAGTTCTTC; CDR3 protein: CASSVLAKNEQFF
J gene: TRBJ2-1; V gene: TRBV7-3; D gene: -; clone size: -; CDR3 DNA: TGTGCCAGCAGCTTGGGGGGAGCTAGCAATGAGCAGTTCTTC; CDR3 protein: CASSLGGASNEQFF
J gene: TRBJ1-3; V gene: TRBV7-2; D gene: TRBD1; clone size: -; CDR3 DNA: TGTGCCAGCAGCCCACGGACAGGGGGATCCTCTGGAAACACCATATATTTT; CDR3 protein: CASSPRTGGSSGNTIYF
J gene: TRBJ1-6; V gene: TRBV19; D gene: TRBD1; clone size: -; CDR3 DNA: TGTGCCAGTAACAGGGGAAATTCACCCCTCCACTTT; CDR3 protein: CASNRGNSPLHF
J gene: TRBJ2-7; V gene: TRBV6-5; D gene: -; clone size: -; CDR3 DNA: TGTGCCAGCAGAGTAGCGAGAGCCTACGAGCAGTACTTC; CDR3 protein: CASRVARAYEQYF
J gene: TRBJ1-1; V gene: TRBV19; D gene: -; clone size: -; CDR3 DNA: TGTGCCAGTACTCCTGGCTCATCGAACACTGAAGCTTTCTTT; CDR3 protein: CASTPGSSNTEAFF
J gene: TRBJ1-1; V gene: TRBV5-6; D gene: TRBD1; clone size: -; CDR3 DNA: TGTGCCAGCAGCTATTACGGGACAGCCAACACTGAAGCTTTCTTT; CDR3 protein: CASSYYGTANTEAFF
J gene: TRBJ1-2; V gene: TRBV28; D gene: TRBD1; clone size: -; CDR3 DNA: TGTGCCAGCAGTTTATGGGACAGGACCCCTAACTATGGCTACACCTTC; CDR3 protein: CASSLWDRTPNYGYTF
J gene: TRBJ2-7; V gene: TRBV6-4; D gene: -; clone size: -; CDR3 DNA: TGTGCCAGCAGTGAGGAGGGGCGGTCGCACGAGCAGTACTTC; CDR3 protein: CASSEEGRSHEQYF
J gene: TRBJ2-1; V gene: TRBV7-3; D gene: -; clone size: once; CDR3 DNA: TGTGCCAGCAGCCCGCCTTTAGACAATGAGCAGTTCTTC; CDR3 protein: CASSPPLDNEQFF
J gene: TRBJ2-7; V gene: TRBV7-8; D gene: -; clone size: -; CDR3 DNA: TGTGCCAGCAGCTTCCCACTCCCGGGACTTTTAAACGAGCAGTACTTC; CDR3 protein: CASSFPLPGLLNEQYF
J gene: TRBJ2-7; V gene: TRBV30; D gene: -; clone size: -; CDR3 DNA: TGTGCCTGGACAAACAGGCCAAACGAGCAGTACTTC; CDR3 protein: CAWTNRPNEQYF
J gene: TRBJ1-2; V gene: TRBV7-9; D gene: -; clone size: -; CDR3 DNA: TGTGCCAGCAGCGGGGCCCTACCCTATGGCTACACCTTC; CDR3 protein: CASSGALPYGYTF
J gene: TRBJ2-2; V gene: TRBV30; D gene: TRBD2; clone size: -; CDR3 DNA: TGTGCCTGGAGGGAACTAGCGGGGACCGGGGAGCTGTTTTTT; CDR3 protein: CAWRELAGTGELFF
J gene: TRBJ1-1; V gene: TRBV23-1; D gene: -; clone size: -; CDR3 DNA: TGCGCCAGCAGTCAACAGGAGGGCGAGGACACTGAAGCTTTCTTT; CDR3 protein: CASSQQEGEDTEAFF
J gene: TRBJ2-2; V gene: TRBV11-3; D gene: -; clone size: -; CDR3 DNA: TGTGCCAGCAGCTTACAGGACACGAACACCGGGGAGCTGTTTTTT; CDR3 protein: CASSLQDTNTGELFF
J gene: TRBJ2-3; V gene: TRBV28; D gene: TRBD2; clone size: -; CDR3 DNA: TGTGCCAGCAGTTTCGTTACTAGCGGGAGGGCCGGTAGCACAGATACGCAGTATTTT; CDR3 protein: CASSFVTSGRAGSTDTQYF
J gene: TRBJ1-2; V gene: TRBV11-2; D gene: TRBD1; clone size: -; CDR3 DNA: TGTGCCAGCAGTCCTCCGGGACAGATCAGGAACACCTTC; CDR3 protein: CASSPPGQIRNTF
J gene: TRBJ1-2; V gene: TRBV6-5; D gene: TRBD1; clone size: -; CDR3 DNA: TGTGCCAGCAGTTACTCTTACAGGGGGCAGGATGGCTACACCTTC; CDR3 protein: CASSYSYRGQDGYTF
J gene: TRBJ1-4; V gene: TRBV28; D gene: -; clone size: few; CDR3 DNA: TGTGCCAGCAGACAACAGCCTGGTAATGAAAAACTGTTTTTT; CDR3 protein: CASRQQPGNEKLFF
J gene: TRBJ2-1; V gene: TRBV19; D gene: -; clone size: -; CDR3 DNA: TGTGCCAGTAGTTCAAGCGTATATGAGCAGTTCTTC; CDR3 protein: CASSSSVYEQFF
J gene: TRBJ2-1; V gene: TRBV5-1; D gene: -; clone size: -; CDR3 DNA: TGCGCCAGCAGCTTGGGGGGAGTTCAGAGTGAGCAGTTCTTC; CDR3 protein: CASSLGGVQSEQFF
J gene: TRBJ1-5; V gene: TRBV5-1; D gene: -; clone size: -; CDR3 DNA: TGCGCCAGCAGCTTGGGACCCCGGGAGGGCCGTTATCAGCCCCAGCATTTT; CDR3 protein: CASSLGPREGRYQPQHF
J gene: TRBJ2-3; V gene: TRBV9; D gene: TRBD2; clone size: -; CDR3 DNA: TGTGCCAGCAGCGTAGACGAGGTTCGGGGGGGTACGCAGTATTTT; CDR3 protein: CASSVDEVRGGTQYF
J gene: TRBJ2-1; V gene: TRBV11-2; D gene: -; clone size: -; CDR3 DNA: TGTGCCAGCAGCTCGGGGGAGCGCCCCTACAATGAGCAGTTCTTC; CDR3 protein: CASSSGERPYNEQFF
J gene: TRBJ1-5; V gene: TRBV19; D gene: TRBD1; clone size: -; CDR3 DNA: TGTGCCAGTAGTATTACGGGACAGGGGGCCTTTTTACGTCAGCCCCAGCATTTT; CDR3 protein: CASSITGQGAFLRQPQHF
J gene: TRBJ1-5; V gene: TRBV4-1; D gene: TRBD1; clone size: -; CDR3 DNA: TGCGCCAGCAGCCCTGGACAGGGGGCGGTTCAGCCCCAGCATTTT; CDR3 protein: CASSPGQGAVQPQHF
J gene: TRBJ2-2; V gene: TRBV11-2; D gene: -; clone size: -; CDR3 DNA: TGTGCCAGCAGCTCGGGAATTAGGGACACCGGGGAGCTGTTTTTT; CDR3 protein: CASSSGIRDTGELFF
J gene: TRBJ2-1; V gene: TRBV7-2; D gene: -; clone size: -; CDR3 DNA: TGTGCCAGCAGCCCGGGGAATGAGCAGTTCTTC; CDR3 protein: CASSPGNEQFF